The 8 T cell receptor beta chains below were found in one sample sequenced in a study of human T cells and chemical hapten exposure (dated by TCRdb to the early 2020s). The library was made by RACE. The sample was run on a NextSeq 500. The public reads were reanalyzed by TCRdb: fastp trimming at Q25, MiXCR alignment, in-frame beta chains only. For every CDR3 protein sequence, its rows merge into one entry that carries the most common genes and DNA. Counted in this sample were just under 40,000 distinct CDR3 sequences; more than 9.5% of them appeared once. Around 2.5% of the sample lies in the top ten. The time point tag for this specimen amounts to: patch test 3, about 24 weeks after DPC sensitization. The sample's treatment or condition label is to be understood as: therapeutic diphenylcyclopropenone sensitization with weekly scalp DPC. Total RNA was extracted from unfractionated whole blood that had been collected in Tempus Blood RNA tubes.

The sequenced sample was whole blood, obtained in connection with sensitization to the hapten diphenylcyclopropenone (DPC). These receptors all come from a woman aged 40 to 50 with alopecia areata. Some clones in this sample may be carry-over from other donors' samples.

At least ten counts were recorded for this clonotype. This chain links TRBV7-9 with TRBJ2-3, with TRBD2 identical over 9 bases. Germline values: CDR1 SEHNR, CDR2 FQNEAQ (reference sequence). V dropped 5 bases and J dropped 2; count of bases not matched to a gene: 8. This CDR3 has 16 residues. CDR3 coding DNA: TGTGCCAGCAGCGCGGGACTAGCAGCCTTCACAGATACGCAGTATTTT. This codes for CASSAGLAAFTDTQYF.

This clonotype came up many times. This chain connects TRBV20-1 to TRBJ2-3, with TRBD2 matching over 7 bases. CDR3 length: 15 amino acids. The trim removed 3 bases at V and 1 base at J, leaving 7 bases unmatched. Looked up from germline, CDR1 is DFQATT and CDR2 is SNEGSKA (reference sequence). The CDR3 nucleotides are TGCAGTGCTAGTGGTGCGGGGGTGCGCACAGATACGCAGTATTTT. Translating it yields CSASGAGVRTDTQYF.

The V gene is TRBV7-9, the J gene TRBJ2-1; 8 bases are shared with TRBD1. The CDR3 runs 14 residues. Germline CDR1 SEHNR, CDR2 FQNEAQ (reference sequence). After removal of 3 bases from V and 7 bases from J, the junction contained 5 bases not matched to a gene. CDR3 loop: CASSFRQGWNEQFF. CDR3 in DNA: TGTGCCAGCAGCTTCAGACAGGGGTGGAATGAGCAGTTCTTC.

For this clonotype: This could be a read error, since a much larger clone is one nucleotide away. The gene calls are TRBV18 and TRBJ1-4; D ambiguous. Germline-derived CDR1 and CDR2 are KGHSH and LQKENI. This CDR3 is 12 amino acids long. CDR3 sequence (DNA): TGTGTCAGCTCACCGTTGGGTGAAAAACTGTTTTTT. Protein sequence: CVSSPLGEKLFF.

The J gene is TRBJ2-3, the V gene TRBV20-1; no definite D call. Trimming shortened V by 6 bases and J by 0 bases, and 13 bases separated the two germline ends. CDR3 length: 14 amino acids. CDR1 is DFQATT and CDR2 is SNEGSKA in the germline V gene (reference sequence). CDR3 in amino acids: CSAADLSSTDTQYF. CDR3 in DNA: TGCAGTGCCGCAGACCTTTCTAGCACAGATACGCAGTATTTT.

V and J are TRBV10-1 and TRBJ2-5; possible D gene TRBD2, 6 bases. Per germline, CDR1 WNHNN and CDR2 SYGVQD (reference sequence). The CDR3 has 15 amino acids. Trimming cost V 3 bases and J 2 bases, with 13 bases left between them. CDR3 bases: TGCGCCAGCAGTGAAAATCTGGCGGGGCAAGAGACCCAGTACTTC. Its translation is CASSENLAGQETQYF.

The chain recombines TRBV10-2 with TRBJ2-3; no clear D. The V gene's germline CDR1 is WSHSY and CDR2 SAAADI. V gave up 7 bases and J gave up 3 bases, with 5 bases separating them. This CDR3 has 11 residues. The CDR3 nucleotides are TGCGCCAGCAAGGTGACAGATACGCAGTATTTT. This translates into CASKVTDTQYF.

This clonotype has more than one count but fewer than ten. The chain links TRBV4-3 to TRBJ2-2; D is uncertain. Germline CDR1 and CDR2: LGHNA and YSLEER. Trimming removed 3 bases from V and 6 bases from J, with 11 bases in between. The length of the CDR3 is 14 residues. The CDR3 sequence: CASSQEGPAGELFF. CDR3 nucleotides: TGCGCCAGCAGCCAGGAAGGACCCGCCGGGGAGCTGTTTTTT.